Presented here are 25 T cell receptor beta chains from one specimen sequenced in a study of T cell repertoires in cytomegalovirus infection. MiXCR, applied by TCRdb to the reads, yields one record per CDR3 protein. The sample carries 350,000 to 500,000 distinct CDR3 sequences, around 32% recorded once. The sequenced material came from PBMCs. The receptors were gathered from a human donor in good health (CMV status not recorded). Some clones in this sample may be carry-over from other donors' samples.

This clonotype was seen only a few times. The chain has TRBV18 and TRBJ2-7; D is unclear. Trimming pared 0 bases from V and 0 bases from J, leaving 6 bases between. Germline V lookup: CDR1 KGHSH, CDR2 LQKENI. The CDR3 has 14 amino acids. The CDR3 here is CASSPPVDSYEQYF. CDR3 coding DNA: TGTGCCAGCTCACCACCTGTGGACTCCTACGAGCAGTACTTC.

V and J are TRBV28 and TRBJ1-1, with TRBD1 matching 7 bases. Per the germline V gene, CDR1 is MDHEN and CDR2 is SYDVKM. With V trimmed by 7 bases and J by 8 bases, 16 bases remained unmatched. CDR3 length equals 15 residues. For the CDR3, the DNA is TGTGCCAGCACCTCCTGGGAGGGGGCGAGAAGAGAAGCTTTCTTT. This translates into CASTSWEGARREAFF.

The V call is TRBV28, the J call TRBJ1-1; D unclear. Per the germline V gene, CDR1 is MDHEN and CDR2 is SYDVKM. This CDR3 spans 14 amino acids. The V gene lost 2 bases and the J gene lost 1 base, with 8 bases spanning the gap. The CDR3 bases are TGTGCCAGCAGTTTAATCTCTCGGAACACTGAAGCTTTCTTT. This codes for CASSLISRNTEAFF.

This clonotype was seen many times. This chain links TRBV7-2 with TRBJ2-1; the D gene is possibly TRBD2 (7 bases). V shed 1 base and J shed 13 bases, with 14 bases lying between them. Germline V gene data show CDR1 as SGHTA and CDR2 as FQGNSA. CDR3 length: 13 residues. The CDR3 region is CASSLVWGGSQFF. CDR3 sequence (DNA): TGTGCCAGCAGCTTAGTGTGGGGGGGCTCTCAGTTCTTC.

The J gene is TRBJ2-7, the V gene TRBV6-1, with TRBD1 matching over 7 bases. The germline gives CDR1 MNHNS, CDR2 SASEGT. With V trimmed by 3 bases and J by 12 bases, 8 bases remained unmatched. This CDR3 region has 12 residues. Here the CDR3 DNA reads TGTGCCAGCAGTGATTCTTGGGACAGCGGGTACTTC. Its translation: CASSDSWDSGYF.

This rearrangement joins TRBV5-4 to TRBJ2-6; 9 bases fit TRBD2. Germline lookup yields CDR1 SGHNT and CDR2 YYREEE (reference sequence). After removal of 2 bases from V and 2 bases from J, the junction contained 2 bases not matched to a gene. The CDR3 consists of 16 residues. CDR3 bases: TGTGCCAGCAGCTTAAGGACTAGCGCTGGGGCCAACGTCCTGACTTTC. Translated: CASSLRTSAGANVLTF.

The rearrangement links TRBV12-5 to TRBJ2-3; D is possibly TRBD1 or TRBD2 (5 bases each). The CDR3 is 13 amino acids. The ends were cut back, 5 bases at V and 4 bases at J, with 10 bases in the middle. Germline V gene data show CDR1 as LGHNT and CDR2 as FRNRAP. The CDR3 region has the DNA TGTGCTAGTGGTCCGGGGACCCCAGATACGCAGTATTTT. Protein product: CASGPGTPDTQYF.

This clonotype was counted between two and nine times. The CDR3 loop is CASRAIGRTPYEQYF. The CDR3 bases are TGTGCCAGCAGAGCTATCGGACGTACACCCTACGAGCAGTACTTC. The rearrangement links TRBV12-3 or TRBV12-4 to TRBJ2-7; D ambiguous. V was pared by 6 bases and J by 2 bases, with 17 bases between. The CDR3 totals 15 residues.

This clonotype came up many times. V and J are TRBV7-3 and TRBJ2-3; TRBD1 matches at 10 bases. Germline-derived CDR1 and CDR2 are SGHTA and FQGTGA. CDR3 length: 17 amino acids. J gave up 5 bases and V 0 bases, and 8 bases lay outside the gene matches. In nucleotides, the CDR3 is TGTGCCAGCAGCTTAACCCCCCCGGGACAGGGGATAGATACGCAGTATTTT. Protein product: CASSLTPPGQGIDTQYF.

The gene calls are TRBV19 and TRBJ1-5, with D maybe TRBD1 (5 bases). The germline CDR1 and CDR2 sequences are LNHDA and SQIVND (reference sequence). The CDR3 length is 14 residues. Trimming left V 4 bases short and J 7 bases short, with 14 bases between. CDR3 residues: CASSTPGEWQPQHF. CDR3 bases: TGTGCCAGTAGTACCCCGGGGGAGTGGCAGCCCCAGCATTTT.

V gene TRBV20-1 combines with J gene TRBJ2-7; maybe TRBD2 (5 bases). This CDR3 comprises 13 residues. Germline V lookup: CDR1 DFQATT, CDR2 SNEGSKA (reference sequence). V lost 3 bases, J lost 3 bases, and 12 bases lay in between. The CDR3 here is CSASQTDYYEQYF. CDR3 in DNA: TGCAGTGCTAGCCAGACCGACTACTACGAGCAGTACTTC.

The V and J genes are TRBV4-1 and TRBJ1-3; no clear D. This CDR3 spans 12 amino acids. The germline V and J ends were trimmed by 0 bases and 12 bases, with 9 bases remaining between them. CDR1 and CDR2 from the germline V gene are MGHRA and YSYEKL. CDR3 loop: CASSQDGEGIYF. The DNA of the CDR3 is TGCGCCAGCAGCCAAGATGGGGAAGGCATATATTTT.

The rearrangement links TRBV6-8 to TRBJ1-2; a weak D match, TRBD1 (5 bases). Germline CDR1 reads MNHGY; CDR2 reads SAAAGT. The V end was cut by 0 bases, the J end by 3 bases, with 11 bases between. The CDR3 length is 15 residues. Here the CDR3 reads CASSYSAGKDYGYTF. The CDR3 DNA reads TGTGCCAGCAGTTACTCCGCAGGGAAGGACTATGGCTACACCTTC.

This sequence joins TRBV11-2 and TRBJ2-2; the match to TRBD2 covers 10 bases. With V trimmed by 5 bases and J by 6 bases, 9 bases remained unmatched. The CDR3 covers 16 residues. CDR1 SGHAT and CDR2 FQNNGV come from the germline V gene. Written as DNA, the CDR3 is TGTGCCAGCAGCCCCATAGCGGGGGGCAGCTCCGGGGAGCTGTTTTTT. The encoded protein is CASSPIAGGSSGELFF.

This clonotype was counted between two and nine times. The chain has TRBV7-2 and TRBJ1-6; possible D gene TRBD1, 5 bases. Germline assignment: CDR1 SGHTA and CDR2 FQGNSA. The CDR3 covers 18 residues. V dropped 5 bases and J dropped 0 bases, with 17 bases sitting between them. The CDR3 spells CASSQITGPSSYNSPLHF. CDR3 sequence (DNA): TGTGCCAGCAGCCAGATTACGGGACCAAGCTCCTATAATTCACCCCTCCACTTT.

The DNA of the CDR3 is TGTGCCAGCAGTCCCAAAAGGGCCACGAACACTGAAGCTTTCTTT. It encodes CASSPKRATNTEAFF. The rearrangement links TRBV6-5 to TRBJ1-1; D is ambiguous. Germline V CDR1 and CDR2: MNHEY, SVGAGI. The CDR3 spans 15 residues. The V end was cut by 5 bases, the J end by 1 base, with 14 bases between.

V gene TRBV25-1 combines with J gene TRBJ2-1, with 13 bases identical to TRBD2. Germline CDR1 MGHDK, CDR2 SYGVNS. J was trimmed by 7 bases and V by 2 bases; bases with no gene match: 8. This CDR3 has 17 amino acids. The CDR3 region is CASSERLTSGGANEQFF. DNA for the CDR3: TGTGCCAGCAGTGAACGCCTCACTAGCGGGGGGGCGAATGAGCAGTTCTTC. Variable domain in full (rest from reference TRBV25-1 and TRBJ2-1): EADIYQTPRYLVIGTGKKITLECSQTMGHDKMYWYQQDPGMELHLIHYSYGVNSTEKGDLSSESTVSRIRTEHFPLTLESARPSHTSQYLCASSERLTSGGANEQFFGPGTRLTVL.

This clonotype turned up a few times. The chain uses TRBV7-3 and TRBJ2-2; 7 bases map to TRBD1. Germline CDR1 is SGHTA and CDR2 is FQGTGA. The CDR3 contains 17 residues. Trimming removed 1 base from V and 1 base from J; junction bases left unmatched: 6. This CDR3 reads CASSLRARTGNTGELFF. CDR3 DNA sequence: TGTGCCAGCAGCTTAAGGGCCCGGACAGGGAACACCGGGGAGCTGTTTTTT. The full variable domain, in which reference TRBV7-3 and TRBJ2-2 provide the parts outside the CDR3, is GAGVSQTPSNKVTEKGKYVELRCDPISGHTALYWYRQSLGQGPEFLIYFQGTGAADDSGLPNDRFFAVRPEGSVSTLKIQRTERGDSAVYLCASSLRARTGNTGELFFGEGSRLTVL.

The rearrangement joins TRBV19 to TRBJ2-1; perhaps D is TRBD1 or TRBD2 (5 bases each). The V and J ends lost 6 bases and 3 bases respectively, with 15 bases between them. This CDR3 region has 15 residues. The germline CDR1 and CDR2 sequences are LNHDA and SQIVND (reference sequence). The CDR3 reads CASSRDPQLYNEQFF. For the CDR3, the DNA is TGTGCCAGTAGCCGGGACCCCCAACTCTACAATGAGCAGTTCTTC.

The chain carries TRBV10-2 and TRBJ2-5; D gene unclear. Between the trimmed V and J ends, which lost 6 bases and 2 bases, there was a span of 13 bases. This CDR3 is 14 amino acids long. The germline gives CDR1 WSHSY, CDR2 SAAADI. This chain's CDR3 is CASSQDHRQETQYF. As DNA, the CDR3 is TGCGCCAGCAGCCAGGACCACCGACAAGAGACCCAGTACTTC.

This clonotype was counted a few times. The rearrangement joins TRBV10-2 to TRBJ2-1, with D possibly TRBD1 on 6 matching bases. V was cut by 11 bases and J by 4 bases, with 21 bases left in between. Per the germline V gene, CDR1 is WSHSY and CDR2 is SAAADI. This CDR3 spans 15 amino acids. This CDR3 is CAGAQTGQPYNEQFF. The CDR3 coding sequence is TGCGCCGGGGCGCAGACAGGACAGCCATACAATGAGCAGTTCTTC.

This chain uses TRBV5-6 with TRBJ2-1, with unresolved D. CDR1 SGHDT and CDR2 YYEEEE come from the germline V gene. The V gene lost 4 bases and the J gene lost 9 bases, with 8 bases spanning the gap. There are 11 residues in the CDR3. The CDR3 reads CASSAYSEQFF. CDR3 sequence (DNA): TGTGCCAGCAGCGCCTATTCTGAGCAGTTCTTC. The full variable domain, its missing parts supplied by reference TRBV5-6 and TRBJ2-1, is DAGVTQSPTHLIKTRGQQVTLRCSPKSGHDTVSWYQQALGQGPQFIFQYYEEEERQRGNFPDRFSGHQFPNYSSELNVNALLLGDSALYLCASSAYSEQFFGPGTRLTVL.

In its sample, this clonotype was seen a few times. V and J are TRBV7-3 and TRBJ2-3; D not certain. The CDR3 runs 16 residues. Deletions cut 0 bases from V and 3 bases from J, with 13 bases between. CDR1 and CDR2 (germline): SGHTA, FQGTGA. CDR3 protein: CASSLTFPQQTDTQYF. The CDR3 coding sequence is TGTGCCAGCAGCTTAACTTTCCCACAACAGACAGATACGCAGTATTTT.

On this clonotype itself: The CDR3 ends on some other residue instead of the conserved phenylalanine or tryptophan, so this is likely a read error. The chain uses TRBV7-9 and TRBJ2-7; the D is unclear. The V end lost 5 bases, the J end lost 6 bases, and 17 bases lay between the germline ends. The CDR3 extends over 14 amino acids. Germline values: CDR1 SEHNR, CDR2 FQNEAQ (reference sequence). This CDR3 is CASSTRTPVGEQYL. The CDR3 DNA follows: TGTGCCAGCAGCACCCGGACCCCGGTAGGCGAGCAGTACCTC.

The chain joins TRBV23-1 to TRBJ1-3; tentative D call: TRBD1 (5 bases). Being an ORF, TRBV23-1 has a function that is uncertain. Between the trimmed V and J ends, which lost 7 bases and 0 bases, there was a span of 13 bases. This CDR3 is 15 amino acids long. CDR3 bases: TGCGCCAGCATTCCGGGGACTGCCTCTGGAAACACCATATATTTT. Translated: CASIPGTASGNTIYF.